This T cell receptor (beta chain) was sequenced in a study of OX40 agonist ivuxolimab in advanced cancers. Study-level background: Patients received the agonistic anti-OX40 (CD134) antibody ivuxolimab.

Here immunoSEQ multiplex PCR was the method, and the copy in TCRdb shows in-frame clones only, minus some. The data show approximately 89,000 clones, about 83% seen once. This clone was seen a single time. What it binds is unknown. Overall study results and limits: It was also the case that some nonresponders had low normalized T-cell clonal expansion. The study found among the lowest clonal expansion in partial responders at 0.1-3.0 mg/kg.

The CDR3 sequence is 16 residues long. The V gene's germline CDR1 is SQVTM and CDR2 ANQGSEA. The V and J ends lost 7 bases and 0 bases, in that order; junction bases with no gene match: 14. The sequence derives from an adult with an advanced solid tumor such as melanoma, head and neck, liver or kidney cancer. The chain carries TRBV29-1 and TRBJ1-2, with TRBD1 matching over 7 bases. The source material was CD4+ or CD8+ T cells sorted from blood, sampled in a trial of the OX40 agonist ivuxolimab. The CDR3 DNA reads TGCAGCGCCCCAAAGGGGGCAGGGGGAGCTAACTATGGCTACACCTTC. Translated, it gives CSAPKGAGGANYGYTF.